This T cell receptor (beta chain) is from a study of cytotoxic CD8 clonotypes in ibrutinib-treated CLL. Study background: The patient breakdown showed 11 relapsed/refractory and approximately 15 treatment-naive cases, with some 17 IGHV unmutated. Findings of the study overall: Sustained-remission and progressing patients had unequal sampling times. Baseline levels were approached again at progression, after clonality had risen at ibrutinib response.

Deep sequencing aimed at 1 in 200,000 to 1 in 1 million T cells' resolution. Clones were read by immunoSEQ multiplex PCR, and TCRdb kept only the in-frame ones, dropping some. The sample records about 49,000 clones, approximately 51% being singletons. Germline V gives CDR1 KGHSH, CDR2 LQKENI. The CDR3 runs 13 residues. With 4 bases removed from V and 8 bases from J, the gap between germline ends came to 12 bases. As to this clone: Its target is unknown.

This TCR came from a human donor with chronic lymphocytic leukemia. The chain couples TRBV18 to TRBJ2-1; D uncertain. This specimen consisted of PBMCs, obtained after 12 months of ibrutinib treatment. The CDR3 protein is CASSLQSGHEQFF. In DNA, the CDR3 is TGTGCCAGCTCACTACAATCTGGGCATGAGCAGTTCTTC. Combining the CDR3 with reference TRBV18 and TRBJ2-1 gives the whole variable domain NAGVMQNPRHLVRRRGQEARLRCSPMKGHSHVYWYRQLPEEGLKFMVYLQKENIIDESGMPKERFSAEFPKEGPSILRIQQVVRGDSAAYFCASSLQSGHEQFFGPGTRLTVL.